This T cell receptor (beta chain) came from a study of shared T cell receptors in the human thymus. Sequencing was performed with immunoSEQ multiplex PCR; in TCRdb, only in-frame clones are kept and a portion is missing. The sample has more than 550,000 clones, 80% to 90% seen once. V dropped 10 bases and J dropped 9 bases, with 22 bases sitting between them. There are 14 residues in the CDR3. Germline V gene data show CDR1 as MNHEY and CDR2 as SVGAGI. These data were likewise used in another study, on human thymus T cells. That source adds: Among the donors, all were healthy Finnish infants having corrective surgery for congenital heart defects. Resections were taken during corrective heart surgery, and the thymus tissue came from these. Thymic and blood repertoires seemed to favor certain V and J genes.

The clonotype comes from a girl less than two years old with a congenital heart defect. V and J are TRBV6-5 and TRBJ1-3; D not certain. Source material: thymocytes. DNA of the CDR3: TGTGCCACCTCTGGAGCACAGTCGAGGGTCACCATATATTTT. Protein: CATSGAQSRVTIYF.